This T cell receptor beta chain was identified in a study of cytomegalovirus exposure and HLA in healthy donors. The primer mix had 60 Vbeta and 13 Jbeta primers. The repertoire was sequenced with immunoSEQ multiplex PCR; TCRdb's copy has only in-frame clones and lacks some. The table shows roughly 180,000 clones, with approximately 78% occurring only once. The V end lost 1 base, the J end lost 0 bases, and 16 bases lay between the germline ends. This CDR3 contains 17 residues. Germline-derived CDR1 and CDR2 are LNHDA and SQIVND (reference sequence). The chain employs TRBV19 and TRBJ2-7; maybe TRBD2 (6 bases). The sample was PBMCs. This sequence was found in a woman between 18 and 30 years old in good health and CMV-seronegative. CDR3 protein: CASSIVVGPGASYEQYF. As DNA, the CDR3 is TGTGCCAGTAGTATAGTCGTGGGTCCGGGAGCCTCCTACGAGCAGTACTTC.